There are a few counts of the clone carrying this TCR beta chain. Its antigen remains unidentified. The CDR3 runs to 14 residues. Between the trimmed V and J ends, which lost 7 bases and 4 bases, there was a span of 16 bases. Germline lookup yields CDR1 SGHTA and CDR2 FQGNSA. TCRdb recomputed calls from the reads with MiXCR, one row per CDR3 protein. The sample yields about half a million distinct CDR3 sequences, more than 30% seen once. The entry originates in a study of T cell repertoires in cytomegalovirus infection. Across the study: Both recently identified HLA-C-restricted and well-studied HLA-B-restricted CMV epitopes were used in the study. Whole-study results and caveats: There were carriers of CMV plus the relevant HLA, and cumulative public TCR beta family frequency identified them.

Sequencing used cultured PBMCs, obtained from culture after CMV antigen stimulation. This chain joins TRBV7-2 and TRBJ2-5; tentatively, D is TRBD2 (6 bases). The receptor was isolated from a human donor in good health (CMV status not recorded). Some clones in this sample may be carry-over from other donors' samples. DNA of the CDR3: TGTGCCAGCAAACCCAATATGGGGGGAGAGACCCAGTACTTC. Amino acids: CASKPNMGGETQYF.